This passage covers 28 T cell receptor beta chains from one sample sequenced in a study of shared clonotypes between healthy human individuals. Naive CD8 cells, CD45RO-negative and positively selected for CCR7, excluded terminally differentiated effector memory CD45RA+ cells. Repertoires were generated with immunoSEQ multiplex PCR, while TCRdb's copy carries only in-frame clones and drops some. The data show roughly 2.1 million clones, with approximately 94% seen just once and about 1.8% held by the top ten. Sequenced material: naive CD8+ T cells from PBMCs. These receptor sequences come from a man between 18 and 29 years old in good health. Some clones in this sample may be carry-over from other donors' samples.

The V call is TRBV11-2, the J call TRBJ2-1, with TRBD2 as a possible D gene (7 bases). V was trimmed by 5 bases and J by 7 bases, leaving 15 bases between them. Per the germline V gene, CDR1 is SGHAT and CDR2 is FQNNGV. The CDR3 loop spans 14 amino acids. The CDR3 nucleotides read TGTGCCAGCAGCCCCCGGACTAGGGGGAATGAGCAGTTCTTC. Translated, it gives CASSPRTRGNEQFF.

This chain uses TRBV4-1 with TRBJ1-5, with 7 bases matching TRBD1. This CDR3 has 17 residues. CDR1 MGHRA and CDR2 YSYEKL come from the germline V gene. Trimming at V came to 1 base and at J to 0 bases, leaving 6 bases not matched to a gene. The CDR3 protein is CASSQVGGTGSNQPQHF. DNA for the CDR3: TGCGCCAGCAGCCAAGTAGGGGGCACAGGTAGCAATCAGCCCCAGCATTTT.

V gene TRBV28 combines with J gene TRBJ1-1; 7 bases line up with TRBD1. The CDR3 is made up of 14 amino acids. The V segment lost 6 bases and the J segment 1 base; nucleotides outside the gene matches: 5. Germline lookup yields CDR1 MDHEN and CDR2 SYDVKM. The CDR3 DNA reads TGTGCCAGCAGGACAGGGAACAGGAACACTGAAGCTTTCTTT. Residues: CASRTGNRNTEAFF.

The rearrangement uses TRBV29-1 and TRBJ2-1; the D is unclear. Trimming pared 5 bases from V and 5 bases from J, leaving 19 bases between. CDR3 length: 15 residues. Looked up from germline, CDR1 is SQVTM and CDR2 is ANQGSEA. The CDR3 sequence: CSVCGLFSADNEQFF. CDR3 in DNA: TGCAGCGTTTGTGGCCTGTTCAGCGCCGACAATGAGCAGTTCTTC.

As to this clone: Distinct nucleotide sequences in the sample also encode this CDR3. The chain uses TRBV19 and TRBJ2-7, with a tentative D call TRBD2 (6 bases). Germline-derived CDR1 and CDR2 are LNHDA and SQIVND (reference sequence). V lost 5 bases to trimming and J lost 1 base, with 9 bases between them. The CDR3 sequence is 13 residues long. CDR3 residues: CASSSAGSYEQYF. In DNA form, the CDR3 reads TGTGCCAGTAGTTCCGCGGGGTCCTACGAGCAGTACTTC.

This rearrangement joins TRBV6-1 to TRBJ2-7; D might be TRBD2 (6 bases). The CDR3 length is 14 residues. Per germline, CDR1 MNHNS and CDR2 SASEGT. The V gene lost 2 bases and the J gene lost 3 bases, with 11 bases spanning the gap. The CDR3 DNA is TGTGCCAGCAGTGAATTACGGGGGTACTACGAGCAGTACTTC. This sequence encodes CASSELRGYYEQYF.

The chain joins TRBV27 to TRBJ2-1; the match to TRBD2 covers 8 bases. The CDR3 extends over 18 amino acids. Germline V gene data show CDR1 as MNHEY and CDR2 as SMNVEV (reference sequence). V trimming: 2 bases; J trimming: 0 bases; junction bases outside the gene matches: 9. CDR3 DNA sequence: TGTGCCAGCAGTTTAATCGCCCCAGCGGGAGTCTCCTACAATGAGCAGTTCTTC. Translating gives CASSLIAPAGVSYNEQFF.

The J gene is TRBJ2-5, the V gene TRBV27; D not resolved. Trimming took 1 base from V and 2 from J, leaving 8 bases between them. Germline assignment: CDR1 MNHEY and CDR2 SMNVEV (reference sequence). The CDR3 is 14 amino acids. CDR3 region: CASSLFLGQETQYF. In nucleotides, the CDR3 is TGTGCCAGCAGTTTATTCTTGGGGCAAGAGACCCAGTACTTC.

This clone was seen just once. V gene TRBV18 combines with J gene TRBJ2-1; TRBD2 matches 11 bases. This CDR3 has 16 amino acids. The V and J ends lost 3 bases and 5 bases, in that order; junction bases with no gene match: 6. Germline CDR1 reads KGHSH; CDR2 reads LQKENI. CDR3 DNA: TGTGCCAGCTCACCTGGTAGCGGGAGGGCCCACAATGAGCAGTTCTTC. This sequence encodes CASSPGSGRAHNEQFF.

The genes are TRBV5-6 and TRBJ2-5; D is possibly TRBD1 or TRBD2 (6 bases each). The V end lost 4 bases, the J end lost 5 bases, and 15 bases lay between the germline ends. The V gene's germline CDR1 is SGHDT and CDR2 YYEEEE. CDR3 length equals 14 residues. CDR3 residues: CASSPGGRWETQYF. DNA for the CDR3: TGTGCCAGCAGCCCCGGGGGCCGCTGGGAGACCCAGTACTTC.

The V and J genes are TRBV10-3 and TRBJ1-5, with D possibly TRBD1 on 6 matching bases. Germline V gene lookup returns CDR1 ENHRY and CDR2 SYGVKD. Trimming removed 5 bases at V and 6 bases at J, with 11 bases between. This CDR3 comprises 13 residues. CDR3 residues: CAISYQGSQPQHF. CDR3 bases: TGTGCCATCAGTTACCAGGGGAGTCAGCCCCAGCATTTT.

V gene TRBV5-6 combines with J gene TRBJ2-3; D is perhaps TRBD1 (5 bases). Germline lookup yields CDR1 SGHDT and CDR2 YYEEEE. Trimming removed 4 bases from V and 2 bases from J, with 14 bases in between. The CDR3 is 15 residues long. The CDR3 region is CASSHRQSYTDTQYF. The CDR3 DNA is TGTGCCAGCAGCCACAGACAGTCTTACACAGATACGCAGTATTTT.

This chain links TRBV6-6 with TRBJ1-1; D gene uncertain. Per the germline V gene, CDR1 is MNHNY and CDR2 is SVGAGI (reference sequence). CDR3 length: 15 residues. V was pared by 2 bases and J by 0 bases, with 10 bases between. The CDR3 loop reads CASSYSPGMNTEAFF. The CDR3 region has the DNA TGTGCCAGCAGTTACAGCCCGGGAATGAACACTGAAGCTTTCTTT.

The CDR3 region is CASSFSGGEETQYF. The CDR3 DNA is TGTGCCAGCAGCTTTTCAGGGGGCGAAGAGACCCAGTACTTC. The chain combines TRBV7-9 with TRBJ2-5, with 8 bases identical to TRBD1. V trimming: 3 bases; J trimming: 3 bases; junction bases outside the gene matches: 3. This CDR3 contains 14 residues. The germline gives CDR1 SEHNR, CDR2 FQNEAQ (reference sequence).

With respect to this clone: Germline is not matched at one junction end, which may reflect a read error. The chain combines TRBV15 with TRBJ2-3; D ambiguous. Germline loops: CDR1 LNHNV, CDR2 YYDKDF (reference sequence). CDR3 length: 12 amino acids. CDR3 bases: TGTGCCACCCGCAGTAGCACAGATACGCAGTATTTT. Translated: CATRSSTDTQYF.

The chain has TRBV28 and TRBJ1-5; unclear D gene. Germline assignment: CDR1 MDHEN and CDR2 SYDVKM. This CDR3 is built from 13 residues. Trimming pared 6 bases from V and 7 bases from J, leaving 13 bases between. The CDR3 DNA reads TGTGCCAGCAGATCGAGTAGGGAGCAGCCCCAGCATTTT. Its protein product is CASRSSREQPQHF.

This clone showed up just once. The chain employs TRBV7-9 and TRBJ2-7, with TRBD1 matching 9 bases. Germline V CDR1 and CDR2: SEHNR, FQNEAQ (reference sequence). The CDR3 is 15 amino acids. V was clipped by 4 bases and J by 0 bases; unmatched bases: 4. This CDR3 is CASSSYRGPSYEQYF. The CDR3, as DNA: TGTGCCAGCAGCTCCTACAGGGGGCCCTCCTACGAGCAGTACTTC.

This clone was seen only once. Other DNA sequences in this sample translate to the same CDR3. The rearrangement joins TRBV27 to TRBJ2-7; 11 bases are shared with TRBD2. The germline V gene has CDR1 MNHEY and CDR2 SMNVEV (reference sequence). Trimming took 2 bases from V and 0 from J; bases not matched to a gene: 6. CDR3 length: 17 amino acids. CDR3 amino acids: CASSLILAGGPSYEQYF. The CDR3 nucleotides are TGTGCCAGCAGTTTAATCCTAGCGGGAGGTCCCTCCTACGAGCAGTACTTC.

The V call is TRBV7-6, the J call TRBJ2-3; 7 bases map to TRBD1. Germline V CDR1 and CDR2: SGHVS, FNYEAQ. Trimming at V came to 2 bases and at J to 0 bases, leaving 5 bases not matched to a gene. This CDR3 spans 16 amino acids. The CDR3 is CASSLSTGRSTDTQYF. Here the CDR3 DNA reads TGTGCCAGCAGCTTATCGACAGGGAGAAGCACAGATACGCAGTATTTT. Full variable domain (remainder filled in from reference TRBV7-6 and TRBJ2-3): GAGVSQSPRYKVTKRGQDVALRCDPISGHVSLYWYRQALGQGPEFLTYFNYEAQQDKSGLPNDRFSAERPEGSISTLTIQRTEQRDSAMYRCASSLSTGRSTDTQYFGPGTRLTVL.

V usage is TRBV14 and J usage is TRBJ2-7; TRBD1 matches 7 bases. Germline V gives CDR1 SGHDN, CDR2 FVKESK. The CDR3 consists of 14 residues. Unmatched junction bases numbered 8, after V lost 5 bases and J lost 4 bases. DNA of the CDR3: TGTGCCAGCAGCAACCGGGACAGAAAATACGAGCAGTACTTC. It codes for CASSNRDRKYEQYF.

CDR3 sequence reads: CASTTSPGELFF. The CDR3 DNA reads as TGTGCCAGCACCACCAGTCCCGGGGAGCTGTTTTTT. The chain couples TRBV27 to TRBJ2-2; D is uncertain. Germline V gene lookup returns CDR1 MNHEY and CDR2 SMNVEV (reference sequence). Trimming cost V 7 bases and J 6 bases, with 9 bases left between them. The CDR3 runs 12 residues.

The CDR3 DNA follows: TGTGCCAGCAGCGCTCGGGACGGTCGGCATGGCTACACCTTC. Its translation: CASSARDGRHGYTF. V and J are TRBV7-6 and TRBJ1-2, with TRBD1 as a possible D gene (5 bases). Trimming left V 5 bases short and J 6 bases short, with 16 bases between. This CDR3 contains 14 residues. The germline V gene encodes CDR1 SGHVS and CDR2 FNYEAQ.

The rearrangement links TRBV6-1 to TRBJ2-7; D call uncertain. Germline V gene lookup returns CDR1 MNHNS and CDR2 SASEGT. The V and J ends lost 3 bases and 5 bases respectively, with 17 bases between them. The CDR3 is 15 amino acids. For the CDR3, the DNA is TGTGCCAGCAGTGAGAGCTCTTTCTTGTCGCACGAGCAGTACTTC. The encoded protein is CASSESSFLSHEQYF.

The chain couples TRBV6-5 to TRBJ2-7; D gene ambiguous. The CDR3 spans 11 residues. Looked up from germline, CDR1 is MNHEY and CDR2 is SVGAGI. Trimming removed 6 bases from V and 4 bases from J, with 7 bases in between. CDR3 sequence: CASRSQYEQYF. The CDR3 DNA sequence: TGTGCCAGCAGGTCACAGTACGAGCAGTACTTC.

The V gene is TRBV11-2, the J gene TRBJ2-7; 10 positions match TRBD2. Germline V gene lookup returns CDR1 SGHAT and CDR2 FQNNGV. CDR3 size: 14 residues. After removal of 5 bases from V and 6 bases from J, the junction contained 7 bases not matched to a gene. The CDR3 sequence: CASSLLAGHGEQYF. The CDR3 region has the DNA TGTGCCAGCAGCCTACTAGCGGGACACGGCGAGCAGTACTTC.

This sequence joins TRBV11-2 and TRBJ1-1, with 9 bases identical to TRBD1. J gave up 3 bases and V 5 bases, and 7 bases lay outside the gene matches. Per the germline V gene, CDR1 is SGHAT and CDR2 is FQNNGV. This CDR3 region has 15 residues. Here the CDR3 reads CASSPRTGADTEAFF. The CDR3 DNA follows: TGTGCCAGCAGCCCGCGGACAGGGGCGGACACTGAAGCTTTCTTT.

The chain combines TRBV4-1 with TRBJ2-7, with D tentatively TRBD1 (6 bases). The germline gives CDR1 MGHRA, CDR2 YSYEKL. CDR3 length equals 13 residues. The ends were cut back, 1 base at V and 9 bases at J, with 13 bases in the middle. This chain's CDR3 is CASSQAGHPRQYF. The CDR3 DNA follows: TGCGCCAGCAGCCAAGCGGGACACCCGAGGCAGTACTTC.

The chain links TRBV27 to TRBJ1-5; TRBD1 might be the D (5 bases). V shed 1 base and J shed 5 bases, with 9 bases lying between them. This CDR3 has 14 amino acids. Per the germline V gene, CDR1 is MNHEY and CDR2 is SMNVEV (reference sequence). CDR3: CASSLWGSHQPQHF. CDR3 coding DNA: TGTGCCAGCAGTTTATGGGGGAGCCATCAGCCCCAGCATTTT.